These T cell receptor beta chains were read from a single sample in a study of CD8 T cells in ankylosing spondylitis. TCRdb itself ran the 5' RACE reads through MiXCR, one entry per CDR3 protein. This sample carries roughly 700,000 distinct CDR3 sequences, around 20% of them seen once, and the ten largest clones take around 19%. The sequenced sample consisted of blood, either unsorted or a sorted T cell fraction (not recorded which). The receptors here all came from a male donor with ankylosing spondylitis. CDR3s include the opening cysteine and the closing phenylalanine or tryptophan. The D gene is left open where the match is weak. Clone sizes are given selectively: once, few, many, or a class where the clone is expanded.

v_gene: TRBV29-1
d_gene: NA
abundance: many
j_gene: TRBJ2-5
CDR3nt: TGCAGCCCCAGGGGGGCCCAAGAGACCCAGTACTTC
CDR3aa: CSPRGAQETQYF

v_gene: TRBV4-2
d_gene: NA
abundance: NA
j_gene: TRBJ2-7
CDR3nt: TGTGCCAGCAGCCAAGACACAGGTTCATTAGGCGAGCAGTACTTC
CDR3aa: CASSQDTGSLGEQYF

v_gene: TRBV28
d_gene: NA
abundance: NA
j_gene: TRBJ2-4
CDR3nt: TGTGCCAGCAGTCCCCTGGGGAACATTCAGTACTTC
CDR3aa: CASSPLGNIQYF

v_gene: TRBV7-8
d_gene: NA
abundance: NA
j_gene: TRBJ2-3
CDR3nt: TGTGCCAGCACCCCACTAGCCCCCGGCACAGATACGCAGTATTTT
CDR3aa: CASTPLAPGTDTQYF

v_gene: TRBV19
d_gene: NA
abundance: NA
j_gene: TRBJ1-1
CDR3nt: TGTGCCAGTAGACCCCCCTCGCCCAGGCATGAAGCTTTCTTT
CDR3aa: CASRPPSPRHEAFF

v_gene: TRBV4-2
d_gene: NA
abundance: NA
j_gene: TRBJ2-7
CDR3nt: TGTGCCAGCAGCCAAGATTTCGGGACCTACGAGCAGTACTTC
CDR3aa: CASSQDFGTYEQYF

v_gene: TRBV24-1
d_gene: NA
abundance: NA
j_gene: TRBJ1-1
CDR3nt: TGTGCCACCAGTGGTGGGGGTCAGAACACTGAAGCTTTCTTT
CDR3aa: CATSGGGQNTEAFF

v_gene: TRBV12-3/TRBV12-4
d_gene: NA
abundance: NA
j_gene: TRBJ1-5
CDR3nt: TGTGCCAGCAGTCCCGGGGGGCGCGGTGGCAATCAGCCCCAGCATTTT
CDR3aa: CASSPGGRGGNQPQHF

v_gene: TRBV28
d_gene: NA
abundance: NA
j_gene: TRBJ2-7
CDR3nt: TGTGCCAGCAGTTTAGCGACCGATCCAACCTACGAGCAGTACTTC
CDR3aa: CASSLATDPTYEQYF

v_gene: TRBV9
d_gene: TRBD2
abundance: NA
j_gene: TRBJ2-3
CDR3nt: TGTGCCAGCAGCGGCTCAACTAGCGTTAGTACAGATACGCAGTATTTT
CDR3aa: CASSGSTSVSTDTQYF

v_gene: TRBV12-3/TRBV12-4
d_gene: TRBD2
abundance: NA
j_gene: TRBJ2-7
CDR3nt: TGTGCCAGCAGCAACCTAGCGGGAGGAAGGTCCTACGAGCAGTACTTC
CDR3aa: CASSNLAGGRSYEQYF

v_gene: TRBV29-1
d_gene: NA
abundance: NA
j_gene: TRBJ2-1
CDR3nt: TGCAGCGTTGAAGTACTTAACCCCGGGACAACGCCCGGTGAGCAGTTCTTC
CDR3aa: CSVEVLNPGTTPGEQFF

v_gene: TRBV7-2
d_gene: NA
abundance: NA
j_gene: TRBJ2-1
CDR3nt: TGTGCCAGCAGCGCTAGGACAGATTCCTACAATGAGCAGTTCTTC
CDR3aa: CASSARTDSYNEQFF

v_gene: TRBV10-1
d_gene: NA
abundance: NA
j_gene: TRBJ2-7
CDR3nt: TGCGCCAGCAGTAACGGTAGGGGTCCCTACGAGCAGTACTTC
CDR3aa: CASSNGRGPYEQYF

v_gene: TRBV7-2
d_gene: NA
abundance: NA
j_gene: TRBJ2-2
CDR3nt: TGTGCCAGCACCCCCGTGGGGGCAGGGGGGCACACCGGGGAGCTGTTTTTT
CDR3aa: CASTPVGAGGHTGELFF

v_gene: TRBV5-1
d_gene: NA
abundance: few
j_gene: TRBJ1-1
CDR3nt: TGCGCCAGCAGTACCTCGGGGGCGGGTGAAGCTTTCTTT
CDR3aa: CASSTSGAGEAFF